Listed below are T cell receptor beta chains from one sample, sequenced in a study of T cells expressing NK-cell markers. After re-calling the 5' RACE reads, TCRdb lists one entry per CDR3 protein, DNA absent. The table lists 300,000 to 450,000 distinct CDR3 sequences, with around 5.3% in the top ten. Sequenced: blood T cells: a sorted CD56 or NKG2C T cell subset, CD4+ or CD8+ T cells, or bulk PBMC T cells (not recorded which). The receptors shown here come from a man aged 18-69 years in good health. Each CDR3 is given with its conserved first and last residue.

J gene | V gene | CDR3 protein
TRBJ2-2 | TRBV23-1 | CASSQFTGMNTGELFF
TRBJ1-1 | TRBV5-1 | CASSYSPGQQNTEAFF
TRBJ1-2 | TRBV27 | CASRDNGGYTF
TRBJ2-5 | TRBV7-9 | CASSLVYITAVQETQYF
TRBJ1-5 | TRBV18 | CASSPSGGRGHQPQHF
TRBJ1-3 | TRBV6-1 | CASRKDTNSGNTIYF
TRBJ2-3 | TRBV20-1 | CSARTSGKSASTDTQYF
TRBJ2-5 | TRBV5-1 | CASSFQTSSETQYF
TRBJ2-7 | TRBV6-2/TRBV6-3 | CASKVSTGQRSYEQYF
TRBJ2-1 | TRBV19 | CASTSGGSYNEQFF
TRBJ1-2 | TRBV29-1 | CSVRTQGTGYGYTF
TRBJ2-4 | TRBV18 | CASSPAGGTGRAKNIQYF
TRBJ2-3 | TRBV12-3/TRBV12-4 | CASSRDSGLSDTQYF
TRBJ2-1 | TRBV11-2 | CASSPPDSLEFF
TRBJ2-1 | TRBV18 | CASSPLAGHHNEQFF
TRBJ2-6 | TRBV20-1 | CSADEIRGANVLTF
TRBJ2-7 | TRBV9 | CASSVGTEGIKQYF